This T cell receptor (beta chain) was recovered during a study of shared T cell receptors in the human thymus. Profiled with immunoSEQ multiplex PCR; TCRdb holds only in-frame clones, not every one. The sample yields some 400,000 clones, 85% to 95% seen once. Losses at the gene ends were 5 bases for V and 4 bases for J; bases not matched to a gene: 7. Germline lookup yields CDR1 MDHEN and CDR2 SYDVKM. The CDR3 is 14 amino acids. This chain connects TRBV28 to TRBJ2-7, with 8 bases that match TRBD1. The sample comprised thymocytes. This receptor was taken from a human donor. The CDR3 DNA is TGTGCCAGCAGTATCGCCGGGACAGGATACGAGCAGTACTTC. It translates to CASSIAGTGYEQYF.